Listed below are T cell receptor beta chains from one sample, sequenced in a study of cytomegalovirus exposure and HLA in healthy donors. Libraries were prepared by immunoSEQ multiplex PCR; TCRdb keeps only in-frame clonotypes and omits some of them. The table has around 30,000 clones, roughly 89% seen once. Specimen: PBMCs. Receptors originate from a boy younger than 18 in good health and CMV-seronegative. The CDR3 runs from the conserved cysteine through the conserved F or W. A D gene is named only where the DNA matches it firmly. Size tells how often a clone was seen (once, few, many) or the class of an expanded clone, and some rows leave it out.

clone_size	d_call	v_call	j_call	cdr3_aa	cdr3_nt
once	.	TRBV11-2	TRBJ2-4	CASSNRVLAKNIQYF	TGTGCCAGCAGCAACAGAGTTCTAGCCAAAAACATTCAGTACTTC
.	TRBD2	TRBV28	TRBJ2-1	CASSLWTSGENNEQFF	TGTGCCAGCAGTCTATGGACTAGCGGGGAGAACAATGAGCAGTTCTTC
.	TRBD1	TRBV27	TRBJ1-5	CASSLGTAGGQPQHF	TGTGCCAGCAGTTTGGGAACGGCAGGGGGTCAGCCCCAGCATTTT
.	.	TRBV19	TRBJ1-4	CASSTLDEKLFF	TGTGCCAGTAGCACCTTAGATGAAAAACTGTTTTTT
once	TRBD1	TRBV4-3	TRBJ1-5	CASSQDWAGGSQPQHF	TGCGCCAGCAGCCAAGATTGGGCAGGGGGGAGTCAGCCCCAGCATTTT
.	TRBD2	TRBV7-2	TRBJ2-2	CASRKLAGGRSGELFF	TGTGCCAGCAGGAAACTAGCGGGGGGCAGGAGCGGGGAGCTGTTTTTT
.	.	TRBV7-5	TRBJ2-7	CARSLGGGTYEQYF	TGTGCCAGAAGCTTAGGTGGGGGGACCTACGAGCAGTACTTC
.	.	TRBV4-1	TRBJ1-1	CASSQVGLKGRGYWEAFF	TGCGCCAGCAGCCAAGTAGGTCTCAAGGGAAGGGGATATTGGGAAGCTTTCTTT
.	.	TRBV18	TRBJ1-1	CASSPGENTEAFF	TGTGCCAGCTCACCCGGAGAGAACACTGAAGCTTTCTTT
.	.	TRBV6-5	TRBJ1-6	CASSYSQGFYSPLHF	TGTGCCAGCAGTTACTCGCAGGGTTTTTATTCACCCCTCCACTTT
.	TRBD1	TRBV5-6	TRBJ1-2	CASSRQGALPDTF	TGTGCCAGCAGCCGACAGGGGGCGCTCCCCGACACCTTC
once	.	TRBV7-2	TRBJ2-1	CASSTTSYNEQFF	TGTGCCAGCAGCACCACTAGCTACAATGAGCAGTTCTTC
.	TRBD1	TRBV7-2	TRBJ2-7	CASSPQFDRGYEQYF	TGTGCCAGCAGCCCACAATTCGACAGGGGCTACGAGCAGTACTTC
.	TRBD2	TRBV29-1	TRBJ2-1	CSGKGTSRYNEQFF	TGCAGCGGTAAAGGGACTAGTCGCTACAATGAGCAGTTCTTC
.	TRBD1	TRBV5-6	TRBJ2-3	CASREQGNTQYF	TGTGCCAGCAGAGAACAGGGGAATACGCAGTATTTT
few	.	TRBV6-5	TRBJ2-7	CASSNLSYEQYF	TGTGCCAGCAGCAATCTCAGCTACGAGCAGTACTTC
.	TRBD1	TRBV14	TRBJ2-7	CASSHHRGTYEQYF	TGTGCCAGCAGCCACCACAGGGGGACCTACGAGCAGTACTTC
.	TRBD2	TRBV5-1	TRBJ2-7	CASSFTSGGAGEQYF	TGCGCCAGCAGCTTCACTAGCGGGGGGGCCGGTGAGCAGTACTTC
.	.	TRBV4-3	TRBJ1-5	CASSQILAVNQPQHF	TGCGCCAGCAGCCAAATTTTGGCAGTTAATCAGCCCCAGCATTTT
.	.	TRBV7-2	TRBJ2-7	CASSRDRTYSYEQYF	TGTGCCAGCAGCCGAGACAGGACTTACTCCTACGAGCAGTACTTC
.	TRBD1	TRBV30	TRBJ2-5	CAGQSRDRAEETQYF	TGTGCCGGACAAAGCCGGGACAGGGCTGAAGAGACCCAGTACTTC
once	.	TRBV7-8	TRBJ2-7	CASSFGGGLSYEQYF	TGTGCCAGCAGCTTTGGCGGGGGCCTCTCCTACGAGCAGTACTTC
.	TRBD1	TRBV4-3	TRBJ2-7	CASSQGGTGYYEQYF	TGCGCCAGCAGCCAAGGAGGGACAGGGTATTACGAGCAGTACTTC
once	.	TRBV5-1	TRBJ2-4	CASSYRPQYRGGIPLAKNIQYF	TGCGCCAGCAGTTACCGACCGCAATACAGGGGGGGGATACCTTTAGCCAAAAACATTCAGTACTTC
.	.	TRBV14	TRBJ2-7	CASSRGGAAYEQYF	TGTGCCAGCAGCCGAGGGGGGGCCGCCTACGAGCAGTACTTC
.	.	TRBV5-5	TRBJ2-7	CASSSGFEQYF	TGTGCCAGCAGCTCAGGATTCGAGCAGTACTTC
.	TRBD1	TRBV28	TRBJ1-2	CASQGDRGYGYTF	TGTGCCAGCCAAGGGGACAGGGGGTATGGCTACACCTTC
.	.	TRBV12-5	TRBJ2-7	CASGFGDYEQYF	TGTGCTAGTGGTTTCGGGGATTACGAGCAGTACTTC
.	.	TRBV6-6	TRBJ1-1	CAGSQEGGTEAFF	TGTGCCGGATCCCAAGAGGGAGGGACTGAAGCTTTCTTT
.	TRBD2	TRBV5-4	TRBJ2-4	CASSTRAGGQKNIQYF	TGTGCCAGCAGCACAAGAGCGGGGGGGCAGAAAAACATTCAGTACTTC
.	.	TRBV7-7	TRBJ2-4	CASNLQGQKNIQYF	TGTGCCAGCAACCTCCAAGGACAGAAAAACATTCAGTACTTC
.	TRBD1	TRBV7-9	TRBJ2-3	CASSLAQWGTGLVWDTQYF	TGTGCCAGCAGCTTAGCCCAGTGGGGGACAGGGCTGGTTTGGGATACGCAGTATTTT
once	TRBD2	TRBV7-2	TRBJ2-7	CASGLAGATYEQYF	TGTGCCAGCGGACTAGCGGGGGCCACCTACGAGCAGTACTTC
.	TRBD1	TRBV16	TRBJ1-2	CASSLPGQGENNYGYTF	TGTGCCAGCAGCCTGCCGGGACAGGGGGAAAATAACTATGGCTACACCTTC
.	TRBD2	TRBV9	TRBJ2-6	CASSRPGGGAGANVLTF	TGTGCCAGCAGTAGACCTGGCGGGGGGGCTGGGGCCAACGTCCTGACTTTC
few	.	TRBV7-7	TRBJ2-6	CASSLAAPGLDSGANVLTF	TGTGCCAGCAGCTTAGCGGCACCAGGTCTGGACTCTGGGGCCAACGTCCTGACTTTC
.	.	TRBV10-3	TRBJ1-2	CAISERGTLANYGYTF	TGTGCCATCAGTGAGCGAGGGACATTAGCTAACTATGGCTACACCTTC
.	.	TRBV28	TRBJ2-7	CASSPSGTNYEQYF	TGTGCCAGCAGCCCCTCCGGGACAAACTACGAGCAGTACTTC
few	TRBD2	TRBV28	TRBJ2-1	CASSLSRGGVLNEQFF	TGTGCCAGCAGTTTGAGCCGGGGGGGCGTCTTAAATGAGCAGTTCTTC
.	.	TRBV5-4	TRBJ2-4	CASSRWTETYLNIQYF	TGTGCCAGCAGCCGCTGGACAGAGACCTACTTAAACATTCAGTACTTC
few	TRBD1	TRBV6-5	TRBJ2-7	CASSMTGGLYEQYF	TGTGCCAGCAGCATGACAGGGGGACTCTACGAGCAGTACTTC
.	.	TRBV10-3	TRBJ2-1	CAISESRGGDNEQFF	TGTGCCATCAGTGAGTCGAGAGGGGGAGACAATGAGCAGTTCTTC
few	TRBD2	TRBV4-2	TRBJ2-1	CASSQDPSGGAAEQFF	TGTGCCAGCAGCCAAGATCCCAGCGGGGGGGCCGCTGAGCAGTTCTTC
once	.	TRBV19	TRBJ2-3	CASTIGLPTDTQYF	TGTGCCAGTACCATCGGACTACCCACAGATACGCAGTATTTT
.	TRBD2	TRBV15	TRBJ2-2	CATSASGGTEGGELFF	TGTGCCACCAGCGCTAGCGGGGGGACTGAAGGCGGGGAGCTGTTTTTT
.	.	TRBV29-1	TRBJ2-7	CSVSPGGRQGSWQYF	TGCAGCGTTTCCCCGGGGGGTCGGCAGGGGTCATGGCAGTACTTC
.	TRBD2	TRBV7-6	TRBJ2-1	CASSLGLAGYNEQFF	TGTGCCAGCAGCTTAGGGCTAGCGGGGTACAATGAGCAGTTCTTC
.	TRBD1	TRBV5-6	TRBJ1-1	CASSGTPPMTGPNEAFF	TGTGCCAGCAGCGGAACACCTCCTATGACAGGGCCGAATGAAGCTTTCTTT
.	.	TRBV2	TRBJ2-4	CASRGGVSDIQYF	TGTGCCAGCAGAGGAGGGGTTTCGGACATTCAGTACTTC
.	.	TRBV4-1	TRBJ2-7	CASSPTKDSYEQYF	TGCGCCAGCAGCCCCACTAAGGACAGCTACGAGCAGTACTTC
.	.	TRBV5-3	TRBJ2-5	CARSLGWLAETQYF	TGTGCCAGAAGCTTGGGTTGGTTAGCCGAGACCCAGTACTTC
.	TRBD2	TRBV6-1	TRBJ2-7	CASSDRTRTSGYEQYF	TGTGCCAGCAGTGACAGGACGCGGACTAGCGGGTACGAGCAGTACTTC
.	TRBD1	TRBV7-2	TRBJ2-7	CASSLFGTGLYEQYF	TGTGCCAGCAGCTTATTCGGGACAGGACTCTACGAGCAGTACTTC